Each of the 25 T cell receptor beta chains below was sequenced from the same sample in a study of blood T cell repertoires in COVID-19. Some clones are missing from TCRdb's copy, which holds only in-frame ones; the method was immunoSEQ multiplex PCR. The sample has some 45,000 clones; about 86% are singletons. The sample taken for sequencing was peripheral blood. Receptors originate from a human donor in a cohort sampled during active COVID-19.

This chain uses TRBV24-1 with TRBJ1-3; TRBD1 is a possible D gene (6 bases). The V gene lost 7 bases and the J gene lost 3 bases, with 15 bases spanning the gap. This CDR3 comprises 15 residues. Germline CDR1 is KGHDR and CDR2 is SFDVKD. CDR3 in amino acids: CATRPGTRVGNTIYF. The CDR3 coding sequence is TGTGCCACCAGACCCGGGACACGGGTTGGAAACACCATATATTTT.

This clone was observed a handful of times. The CDR3 nucleotides are TGTGCCAGTACCCGGACAGGGAGGAATAGCAATCAGCCCCAGCATTTT. Protein product: CASTRTGRNSNQPQHF. The J gene is TRBJ1-5, the V gene TRBV19; 8 bases map to TRBD1. The CDR3 extends over 16 amino acids. The ends lost 7 bases at V and 0 bases at J; junction bases unmatched: 8. CDR1 and CDR2 (germline): LNHDA, SQIVND (reference sequence).

The chain employs TRBV15 and TRBJ2-5, with TRBD2 identical over 8 bases. This CDR3 has 16 residues. CDR1 and CDR2 from the germline V gene are LNHNV and YYDKDF (reference sequence). Trimming cost V 2 bases and J 4 bases; bases outside gene matches: 9. The CDR3 loop is CATSRPWTSLGETQYF. The CDR3 bases are TGTGCCACCAGCAGACCTTGGACTAGCCTGGGAGAGACCCAGTACTTC.

V and J are TRBV3-1 (or the pseudogene TRBV3-2) and TRBJ1-2; 8 bases fit TRBD1. Germline CDR1 reads LGHDT; CDR2 reads YNNKEL (reference sequence). J lost 5 bases, V lost 4 bases, and 6 bases had no gene match. The CDR3 is 14 residues long. CDR3 DNA: TGTGCCAGCAGCCCAGGGGGCTCGGGGTATGGCTACACCTTC. It specifies CASSPGGSGYGYTF.

The chain combines TRBV7-2 with TRBJ2-2; TRBD2 agrees at 11 bases. The CDR3 is made up of 16 amino acids. J lost 5 bases, V lost 3 bases, and 5 bases had no gene match. Germline CDR1 SGHTA, CDR2 FQGNSA. The CDR3 reads CASSFYSGGATGELFF. The CDR3 nucleotides are TGTGCCAGCAGCTTTTATAGCGGGGGGGCGACCGGGGAGCTGTTTTTT. Full variable domain (remainder filled in from reference TRBV7-2 and TRBJ2-2): GAGVSQSPSNKVTEKGKDVELRCDPISGHTALYWYRQSLGQGLEFLIYFQGNSAPDKSGLPSDRFSAERTGGSVSTLTIQRTQQEDSAVYLCASSFYSGGATGELFFGEGSRLTVL.

The chain employs TRBV4-1 and TRBJ2-2, with D possibly matching TRBD2 (6 bases). The germline V gene encodes CDR1 MGHRA and CDR2 YSYEKL. There are 19 residues in the CDR3. Trimming left V 1 base short and J 1 base short, with 19 bases between. The DNA for the CDR3 is TGCGCCAGCAGCCAAGTAACGCGGGGAAGCAGGAGGAACACCGGGGAGCTGTTTTTT. It specifies CASSQVTRGSRRNTGELFF.

V gene TRBV11-2 combines with J gene TRBJ2-7; D ambiguous. With 5 bases removed from V and 4 bases from J, the gap between germline ends came to 9 bases. CDR3 length: 12 residues. From germline, CDR1 is SGHAT and CDR2 FQNNGV. CDR3 DNA: TGTGCCAGCAGCCCCCGGTTGTACGAGCAGTACTTC. Translating gives CASSPRLYEQYF. The full variable domain, its missing parts supplied by reference TRBV11-2 and TRBJ2-7, is EAGVAQSPRYKIIEKRQSVAFWCNPISGHATLYWYQQILGQGPKLLIQFQNNGVVDDSQLPKDRFSAERLKGVDSTLKIQPAKLEDSAVYLCASSPRLYEQYFGPGTRLTVT.

The chain has TRBV29-1 and TRBJ1-1; D is uncertain. The germline gives CDR1 SQVTM, CDR2 ANQGSEA. This CDR3 has 13 amino acids. Trimming shortened V by 1 base and J by 7 bases, and 13 bases separated the two germline ends. The DNA for the CDR3 is TGCAGCGTTGAAGCTCCGGGGAGAGGTGAAGCTTTCTTT. Translating it yields CSVEAPGRGEAFF.

By sample share, this clone is medium-sized. The rearrangement joins TRBV9 to TRBJ1-1, with TRBD1 matching over 10 bases. This CDR3 is built from 14 residues. V shed 2 bases, J shed 4 bases, and the junction held 2 bases outside the gene matches. CDR1 is SGDLS and CDR2 is YYNGEE in the germline V gene. CDR3 protein: CASSVGTGATEAFF. DNA for the CDR3: TGTGCCAGCAGCGTGGGGACAGGGGCCACTGAAGCTTTCTTT.

This clone was recorded once. The genes are TRBV27 and TRBJ1-4; 7 bases line up with TRBD1. The CDR3 consists of 16 residues. Germline V lookup: CDR1 MNHEY, CDR2 SMNVEV (reference sequence). Trimming cost V 5 bases and J 5 bases; bases outside gene matches: 11. For the CDR3, the DNA is TGTGCCAGCAGTCCCCGGGGACAGCCGGCCAATGAAAAACTGTTTTTT. Translation gives CASSPRGQPANEKLFF. Variable domain in full (rest from reference TRBV27 and TRBJ1-4): EAQVTQNPRYLITVTGKKLTVTCSQNMNHEYMSWYRQDPGLGLRQIYYSMNVEVTDKGDVPEGYKVSRKEKRNFPLILESPSPNQTSLYFCASSPRGQPANEKLFFGSGTQLSVL.

J is TRBJ2-7 and V is TRBV5-4; possible D gene TRBD1, 5 bases. The CDR3 contains 13 residues. Looked up from germline, CDR1 is SGHNT and CDR2 is YYREEE (reference sequence). V lost 2 bases, J lost 2 bases, and 8 bases lay in between. The CDR3 sequence is CASSLGHPYEQYF. CDR3 sequence (DNA): TGTGCCAGCAGCTTAGGACACCCCTACGAGCAGTACTTC.

This sequence joins TRBV4-1 and TRBJ1-1; possibly TRBD1 for D (6 bases). V shed 0 bases and J shed 1 base, with 12 bases lying between them. CDR1 is MGHRA and CDR2 is YSYEKL in the germline V gene. The CDR3 contains 16 residues. The CDR3 DNA reads as TGCGCCAGCAGCCAAGAGGGGGGGGCCTGGAACACTGAAGCTTTCTTT. Amino acid sequence: CASSQEGGAWNTEAFF.

V is TRBV9 and J is TRBJ2-2, with TRBD1 matching over 7 bases. The germline V gene encodes CDR1 SGDLS and CDR2 YYNGEE. The V segment lost 2 bases and the J segment 3 bases; nucleotides outside the gene matches: 7. The CDR3 runs 16 residues. CDR3 in DNA: TGTGCCAGCAGCGTCCGAAGGGGGCGGGACACCGGGGAGCTGTTTTTT. This gives the protein CASSVRRGRDTGELFF. The full variable domain, in which reference TRBV9 and TRBJ2-2 provide the parts outside the CDR3, is DSGVTQTPKHLITATGQRVTLRCSPRSGDLSVYWYQQSLDQGLQFLIQYYNGEERAKGNILERFSAQQFPDLHSELNLSSLELGDSALYFCASSVRRGRDTGELFFGEGSRLTVL.

The gene calls are TRBV4-1 and TRBJ1-1; D is possibly TRBD1 (5 bases). The germline V gene encodes CDR1 MGHRA and CDR2 YSYEKL. Trimming cost V 0 bases and J 7 bases, with 15 bases left between them. The CDR3 length is 15 residues. CDR3 in amino acids: CASSQDRSGFVEAFF. Written as DNA, the CDR3 is TGCGCCAGCAGCCAAGATAGATCAGGGTTTGTTGAAGCTTTCTTT.

The rearrangement links TRBV7-8 to TRBJ1-5; D is ambiguous. This CDR3 comprises 16 residues. Germline V gene sequence: CDR1 SGHVS, CDR2 FQNEAQ. V was pared by 4 bases and J by 5 bases, with 18 bases between. CDR3 bases: TGTGCCAGCAGCTCGAAAGCGGCCCGTAAAGATCAGCCCCAGCATTTT. It codes for CASSSKAARKDQPQHF.

The V gene is TRBV2, the J gene TRBJ2-3; a weak D match, TRBD1 (5 bases). Per germline, CDR1 SNHLY and CDR2 FYNNEI. Trimming left V 6 bases short and J 7 bases short, with 14 bases between. This CDR3 contains 13 residues. This CDR3 reads CASRPSTEYTQYF. For the CDR3, the DNA is TGTGCCAGCAGACCCTCGACAGAGTATACGCAGTATTTT. Full variable domain (missing parts from reference TRBV2 and TRBJ2-3): EPEVTQTPSHQVTQMGQEVILRCVPISNHLYFYWYRQILGQKVEFLVSFYNNEISEKSEIFDDQFSVERPDGSNFTLKIRSTKLEDSAMYFCASRPSTEYTQYFGPGTRLTVL.

This clone was counted only a few times. This sequence joins TRBV18 and TRBJ1-3; D remains ambiguous. Germline V gives CDR1 KGHSH, CDR2 LQKENI. The length of the CDR3 is 14 residues. V was cut by 4 bases and J by 0 bases, with 7 bases left in between. The CDR3 sequence is CASSLASSGNTIYF. The CDR3 DNA reads TGTGCCAGCTCACTCGCTAGCTCTGGAAACACCATATATTTT.

This sequence joins TRBV6-2 or TRBV6-3 and TRBJ2-1; 7 bases match TRBD1. The CDR3 covers 17 residues. The ends lost 6 bases at V and 2 bases at J; junction bases unmatched: 13. Per germline, CDR1 MNHEY and CDR2 SVGEGT. The CDR3 loop reads CASSPRWTGATYNEQFF. The CDR3 DNA is TGTGCCAGCAGCCCTCGTTGGACAGGTGCCACCTACAATGAGCAGTTCTTC.

V gene TRBV27 combines with J gene TRBJ2-2; D may be TRBD2 (5 bases). Germline CDR1 reads MNHEY; CDR2 reads SMNVEV (reference sequence). CDR3 length: 15 amino acids. V was pared by 6 bases and J by 4 bases, with 15 bases between. The CDR3 is CASSTNPGSTGELFF. The CDR3 bases are TGTGCCAGCAGCACCAATCCGGGAAGCACCGGGGAGCTGTTTTTT.

The chain recombines TRBV5-1 with TRBJ2-5; the D is unclear. CDR1 and CDR2 (germline): SGHRS, YFSETQ. CDR3 length: 12 residues. The V end lost 4 bases, the J end lost 0 bases, and 4 bases lay between the germline ends. CDR3 in amino acids: CASSRNQETQYF. The CDR3 DNA is TGCGCCAGCAGCCGTAACCAAGAGACCCAGTACTTC.

The chain links TRBV10-1 to TRBJ2-3, with 12 bases lining up with TRBD2. The CDR3 has 18 amino acids. CDR1 and CDR2 (germline): WNHNN, SYGVQD (reference sequence). Trimming cost V 3 bases and J 1 base; bases outside gene matches: 8. CDR3 sequence (DNA): TGCGCCAGCAGTGACGGATTGGGGACTAGCGGGCGCACAGATACGCAGTATTTT. Translated: CASSDGLGTSGRTDTQYF.

CDR3 bases: TGTGCCAGCAGTCAGGGACGGTCGGGGGGTATAGGGAGCAATCAGCCCCAGCATTTT. Residues: CASSQGRSGGIGSNQPQHF. The V and J genes are TRBV6-2 or TRBV6-3 and TRBJ1-5; possibly TRBD1 for D (5 bases). The CDR3 has 19 amino acids. V was cut by 5 bases and J by 1 base, with 24 bases left in between. In germline, CDR1 is MNHEY, CDR2 SVGEGT.

This chain connects TRBV6-2 or TRBV6-3 to TRBJ1-5; TRBD1 matches at 8 bases. J gave up 0 bases and V 5 bases, and 15 bases lay outside the gene matches. In germline, CDR1 is MNHEY, CDR2 SVGEGT. This CDR3 has 19 residues. CDR3 region: CASSQDAAGGAYSNQPQHF. As DNA, the CDR3 is TGTGCCAGCAGTCAGGATGCCGCAGGGGGCGCGTATAGCAATCAGCCCCAGCATTTT.

The chain couples TRBV11-2 to TRBJ2-1, with a tentative D call TRBD2 (6 bases). Germline-derived CDR1 and CDR2 are SGHAT and FQNNGV. The CDR3 loop spans 17 amino acids. Deletions cut 5 bases from V and 5 bases from J, with 22 bases between. CDR3 DNA: TGTGCCAGCAGCCTGAACCCCGCTCCGGGGGTCCACAATGAGCAGTTCTTC. Translating it yields CASSLNPAPGVHNEQFF.

The chain carries TRBV12-5 and TRBJ2-7, with no clear D. The V end lost 7 bases, the J end lost 3 bases, and 13 bases lay between the germline ends. Germline V gene sequence: CDR1 LGHNT, CDR2 FRNRAP. The CDR3 sequence is 13 residues long. CDR3 region: CASVRSANYEQYF. CDR3 nucleotide sequence: TGTGCTAGTGTACGGAGTGCTAACTACGAGCAGTACTTC.